Shown below are 16 T cell receptor beta chains from a single sample sequenced in a study of technical replicates of blood from a few donors. This table comes from immunoSEQ multiplex PCR, and its TCRdb copy is limited to in-frame clones, with some not included. The data hold 75,000 to 95,000 clones, with about 93% observed a single time. The sequenced sample was T cells isolated from PBMCs. The receptors were gathered from a human donor in good health.

This rearrangement joins TRBV7-6 to TRBJ2-1, with 7 positions matching TRBD1. The CDR3 extends over 13 amino acids. The germline V gene encodes CDR1 SGHVS and CDR2 FNYEAQ. V lost 5 bases to trimming and J lost 10 bases; unmatched junction nucleotides: 8. Written as DNA, the CDR3 is TGTGCCAGCAGCCTCGGGACAGAAGTAGAGCAGTTCTTC. Protein: CASSLGTEVEQFF.

The chain combines TRBV6-5 with TRBJ2-3, with 9 bases fitting TRBD2. Germline V gene sequence: CDR1 MNHEY, CDR2 SVGAGI. V gave up 6 bases and J gave up 3 bases; unmatched junction bases: 4. CDR3 size: 14 residues. The CDR3: CASSLAGVTDTQYF. The CDR3 DNA reads as TGTGCCAGCAGCTTAGCGGGAGTGACAGATACGCAGTATTTT.

J is TRBJ2-7 and V is TRBV2; maybe TRBD1 (6 bases). The ends were cut back, 3 bases at V and 2 bases at J, with 8 bases in the middle. The CDR3 contains 13 residues. Germline V gene lookup returns CDR1 SNHLY and CDR2 FYNNEI. CDR3 nucleotides: TGTGCCAGCAGTGAGGGACATACCTACGAGCAGTACTTC. Residues: CASSEGHTYEQYF.

The J gene is TRBJ2-1, the V gene TRBV9; D call uncertain. CDR3 length: 13 residues. Trimming cost V 4 bases and J 8 bases, with 13 bases left between them. Germline CDR1 reads SGDLS; CDR2 reads YYNGEE. CDR3 region: CASSLAPMDEQFF. The CDR3 nucleotides read TGTGCCAGCAGCCTCGCCCCTATGGATGAGCAGTTCTTC.

The sample holds a few counts of this clone. The chain combines TRBV19 with TRBJ1-1, with unresolved D. Germline V lookup: CDR1 LNHDA, CDR2 SQIVND (reference sequence). V was trimmed by 5 bases and J by 6 bases, leaving 22 bases between them. This CDR3 region has 16 residues. As DNA, the CDR3 is TGTGCCAGTAGTCTTATACTAGGTGTAAGATCCTCTGAAGCTTTCTTT. This translates into CASSLILGVRSSEAFF.

This sequence joins TRBV18 and TRBJ2-1; the match to TRBD1 covers 10 bases. The CDR3 has 16 amino acids. Germline values: CDR1 KGHSH, CDR2 LQKENI. The V segment lost 5 bases and the J segment 8 bases; nucleotides outside the gene matches: 12. The CDR3 DNA sequence: TGTGCCAGCTCAATTGTAACGGGACAGGGGATGGATGAGCAGTTCTTC. Translated: CASSIVTGQGMDEQFF.

J is TRBJ1-2 and V is TRBV7-6; tentative D call: TRBD1 (5 bases). Germline V gene sequence: CDR1 SGHVS, CDR2 FNYEAQ. This CDR3 is built from 15 residues. Trimming left V 5 bases short and J 8 bases short, with 21 bases between. CDR3 sequence: CASSPGQEGLKGYTF. DNA of the CDR3: TGTGCCAGCAGCCCCGGCCAGGAGGGGCTTAAGGGCTACACCTTC.

CDR3 protein: CASSPYGQGQPYEQYF. CDR3 nucleotides: TGTGCCAGCTCACCTTACGGACAGGGCCAACCCTACGAGCAGTACTTC. V and J are TRBV18 and TRBJ2-7; the match to TRBD1 covers 8 bases. Germline CDR1 and CDR2: KGHSH and LQKENI. The CDR3 has 16 amino acids. V shed 3 bases and J 2 bases; nucleotides not matched to a gene: 9. Complete variable domain (other parts from reference TRBV18 and TRBJ2-7): NAGVMQNPRHLVRRRGQEARLRCSPMKGHSHVYWYRQLPEEGLKFMVYLQKENIIDESGMPKERFSAEFPKEGPSILRIQQVVRGDSAAYFCASSPYGQGQPYEQYFGPGTRLTVT.

The chain couples TRBV13 to TRBJ2-1; 7 bases fit TRBD2. Losses at the gene ends were 8 bases for V and 3 bases for J; bases not matched to a gene: 7. This CDR3 region has 14 residues. The germline V gene has CDR1 PRHDT and CDR2 FYEKMQ (reference sequence). The CDR3 DNA reads TGTGCCAGCGTGCGGACTAGTAACTACAATGAGCAGTTCTTC. Protein: CASVRTSNYNEQFF.

V is TRBV7-9 and J is TRBJ1-1; 10 bases are shared with TRBD1. The germline CDR1 and CDR2 sequences are SEHNR and FQNEAQ (reference sequence). V trimming: 6 bases; J trimming: 1 base; junction bases outside the gene matches: 5. The CDR3 is 15 residues long. The CDR3 spells CASRPRQGANTEAFF. CDR3 nucleotides: TGTGCCAGCAGACCTCGACAGGGGGCGAACACTGAAGCTTTCTTT.

This clone was detected a few times. This sequence joins TRBV20-1 and TRBJ1-2; D remains unclear. CDR3 length equals 11 residues. Germline assignment: CDR1 DFQATT and CDR2 SNEGSKA (reference sequence). The germline V and J ends were trimmed by 5 bases and 3 bases, with 7 bases remaining between them. CDR3 bases: TGCAGTGCTCGGGGAGACTATGGCTACACCTTC. Its protein product is CSARGDYGYTF.

V is TRBV9 and J is TRBJ2-1, with 7 bases matching TRBD1. CDR3 length: 15 residues. The V gene's germline CDR1 is SGDLS and CDR2 YYNGEE. The V and J ends lost 4 bases and 5 bases, in that order; junction bases with no gene match: 9. The DNA for the CDR3 is TGTGCCAGCAGCCGACCCCCGGGACAGAACAATGAGCAGTTCTTC. Protein product: CASSRPPGQNNEQFF.

The chain is built from TRBV7-9 and TRBJ2-1, with TRBD1 identical over 8 bases. The CDR3 loop spans 16 amino acids. Per germline, CDR1 SEHNR and CDR2 FQNEAQ (reference sequence). The V and J ends lost 5 bases and 1 base, in that order; junction bases with no gene match: 7. The CDR3, as DNA: TGTGCCAGCAGCCGATACACAGGGGGTTCCTACAATGAGCAGTTCTTC. Translating it yields CASSRYTGGSYNEQFF.

The rearrangement joins TRBV5-1 to TRBJ2-1; D might be TRBD2 (6 bases). The germline CDR1 and CDR2 sequences are SGHRS and YFSETQ. The CDR3 consists of 15 residues. V was shortened by 0 bases and J by 4 bases, with 11 bases between the two germline ends. The CDR3 sequence is CASSLGSGDYNEQFF. CDR3 DNA sequence: TGCGCCAGCAGCTTGGGATCGGGGGATTACAATGAGCAGTTCTTC.

The chain couples TRBV5-4 to TRBJ2-1, with D maybe TRBD2 (6 bases). Trimming left V 3 bases short and J 4 bases short, with 14 bases between. The CDR3 is 15 residues long. CDR1 is SGHNT, CDR2 YYREEE, per germline (reference sequence). This CDR3 is CASSSARAGYNEQFF. CDR3 bases: TGTGCCAGCAGCTCGGCGAGGGCGGGATACAATGAGCAGTTCTTC.

This clone was seen a few times. This chain links TRBV5-8 with TRBJ1-1; a possible D gene is TRBD1 (5 bases). Germline CDR1 SGHTS, CDR2 YDEGEE. The CDR3 loop spans 14 amino acids. V lost 1 base and J lost 4, with 11 bases in between. CDR3 in DNA: TGTGCCAGCAGCTTGCGGGGGATAGGCACTGAAGCTTTCTTT. Its translation: CASSLRGIGTEAFF.